A single TCR beta chain is shown here with its context. In the original processing: Estimation of nucleated cell counts was performed using reference gene primer amplification. Libraries were prepared by immunoSEQ multiplex PCR; TCRdb keeps only in-frame clonotypes and omits some of them. Clonal size and the V and J genes are those of that table, whereas D and trimming came from the DNA. The sample lists some 460,000 clones; around nine tenths were seen once. The data were taken from a study of blood T cell repertoires in COVID-19. The sample comprised PBMCs or T cells enriched from blood (not recorded which). This sequence originates from a young woman with acute COVID-19.

CDR3 sequence: CASSQGLHYGYTF. Written as DNA, the CDR3 is TGCGCCAGTTCGCAGGGGCTACACTATGGCTACACCTTC. The chain combines TRBV4-1 with TRBJ1-2, with D possibly being TRBD1 (6 bases). The CDR3 consists of 13 residues. CDR1 is MGHRA and CDR2 is YSYEKL in the germline V gene. V lost 9 bases, J lost 3 bases, and 14 bases lay in between.